Listed here is a single T cell receptor (beta chain). The antigen remains unidentified. These data originate in a study of T cell responses to AZD1222 COVID-19 vaccine. General observations from the study: Recipients of AZD1222 seropositive at baseline numbered only 6 or 7. Targets within unmutated variant regions were reportedly found for nearly half of spike-specific TCRs. Spike-specific TCR depth and breadth grew after two AZD1222 doses. CD4 TCRs linked to vaccination spanned spike, dominating at 160-218 and 743-854.

The CDR3 has 16 amino acids. Looked up from germline, CDR1 is SGDLS and CDR2 is YYNGEE. Trimming stripped 3 bases from V and 4 bases from J, with 19 bases between. Sequencing was performed with immunoSEQ multiplex PCR; in TCRdb, only in-frame clones are kept and a portion is missing. Here the sample spans about 150,000 clones, approximately 90% being singletons. The sequences come from peripheral blood, collected on day 0 of AZD1222 vaccination. The chain is built from TRBV9 and TRBJ1-2, with D possibly TRBD1 on 5 matching bases. The receptor was derived from an adult in good health. The CDR3 DNA reads TGTGCCAGCAGCGCCCCCAAGGCAGGCGGGACCTATGGCTACACCTTC. As protein: CASSAPKAGGTYGYTF.